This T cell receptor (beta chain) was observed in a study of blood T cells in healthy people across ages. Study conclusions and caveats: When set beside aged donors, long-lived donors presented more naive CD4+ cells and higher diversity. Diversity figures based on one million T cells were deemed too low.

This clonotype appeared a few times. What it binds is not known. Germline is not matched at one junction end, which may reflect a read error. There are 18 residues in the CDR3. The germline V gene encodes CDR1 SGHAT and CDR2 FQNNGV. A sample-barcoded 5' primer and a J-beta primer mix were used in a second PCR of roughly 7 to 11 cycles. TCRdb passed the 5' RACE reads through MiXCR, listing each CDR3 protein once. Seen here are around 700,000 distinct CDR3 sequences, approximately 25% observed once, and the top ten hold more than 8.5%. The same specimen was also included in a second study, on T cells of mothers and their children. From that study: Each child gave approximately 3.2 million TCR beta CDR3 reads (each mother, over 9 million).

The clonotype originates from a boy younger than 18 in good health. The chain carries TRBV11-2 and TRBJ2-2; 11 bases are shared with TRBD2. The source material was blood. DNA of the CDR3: TGCGCCAGCAGCCCGAGTCCGGGACTAGCGGAACTCGCCGGGGAGCTGTTTTTT. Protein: CASSPSPGLAELAGELFF.